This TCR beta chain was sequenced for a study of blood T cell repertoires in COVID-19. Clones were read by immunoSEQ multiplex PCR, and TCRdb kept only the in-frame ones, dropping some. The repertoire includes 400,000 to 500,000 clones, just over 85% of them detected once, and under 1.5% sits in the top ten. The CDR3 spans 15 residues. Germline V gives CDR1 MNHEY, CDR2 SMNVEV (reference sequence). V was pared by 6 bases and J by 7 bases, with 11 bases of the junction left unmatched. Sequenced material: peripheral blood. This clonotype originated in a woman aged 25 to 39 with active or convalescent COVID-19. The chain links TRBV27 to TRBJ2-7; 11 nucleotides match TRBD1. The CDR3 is CASRSEGTGGGEQYF. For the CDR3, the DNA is TGTGCCAGCAGATCCGAAGGGACAGGGGGGGGAGAGCAGTACTTC.